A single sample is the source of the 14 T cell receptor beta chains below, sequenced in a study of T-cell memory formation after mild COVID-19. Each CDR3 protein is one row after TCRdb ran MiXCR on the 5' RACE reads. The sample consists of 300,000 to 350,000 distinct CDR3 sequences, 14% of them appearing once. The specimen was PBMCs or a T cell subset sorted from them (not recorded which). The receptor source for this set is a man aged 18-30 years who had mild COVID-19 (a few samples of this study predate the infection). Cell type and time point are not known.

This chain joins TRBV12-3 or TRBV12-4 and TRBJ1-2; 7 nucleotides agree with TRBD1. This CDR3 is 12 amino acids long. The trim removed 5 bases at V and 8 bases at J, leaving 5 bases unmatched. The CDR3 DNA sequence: TGTGCCAGCAGTCTGGGACAGTGGGGCTACACCTTC. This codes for CASSLGQWGYTF.

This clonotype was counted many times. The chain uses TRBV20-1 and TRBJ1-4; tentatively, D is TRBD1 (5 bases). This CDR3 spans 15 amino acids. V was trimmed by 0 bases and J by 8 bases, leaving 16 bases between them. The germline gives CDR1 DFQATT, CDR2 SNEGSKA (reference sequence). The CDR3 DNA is TGCAGTGCTAGAGATCGGGCTGCAGGGTACGAAAAACTGTTTTTT. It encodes CSARDRAAGYEKLFF.

The CDR3 sequence: CASSVVPSQGTEAFF. For the CDR3, the DNA is TGTGCCAGCAGCGTAGTTCCGAGCCAAGGGACTGAAGCTTTCTTT. The V call is TRBV9, the J call TRBJ1-1; D is unresolved. From germline, CDR1 is SGDLS and CDR2 YYNGEE. The CDR3 loop spans 15 amino acids. Trimming took 0 bases from V and 5 from J, leaving 14 bases between them.

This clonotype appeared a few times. CDR3 region: CASSYSKESSYEQYF. The CDR3 region has the DNA TGTGCCAGCAGTTACTCGAAGGAGAGCTCCTACGAGCAGTACTTC. The chain uses TRBV6-6 and TRBJ2-7; D is unclear. Looked up from germline, CDR1 is MNHNY and CDR2 is SVGAGI (reference sequence). The CDR3 extends over 15 amino acids. The V end lost 0 bases, the J end lost 0 bases, and 9 bases lay between the germline ends.

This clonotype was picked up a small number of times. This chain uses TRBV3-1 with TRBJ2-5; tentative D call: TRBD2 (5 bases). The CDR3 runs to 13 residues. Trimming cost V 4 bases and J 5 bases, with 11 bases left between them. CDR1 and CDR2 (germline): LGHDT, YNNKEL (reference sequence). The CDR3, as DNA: TGTGCCAGCAGCCCCCTCACGGGGGAGACCCAGTACTTC. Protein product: CASSPLTGETQYF.

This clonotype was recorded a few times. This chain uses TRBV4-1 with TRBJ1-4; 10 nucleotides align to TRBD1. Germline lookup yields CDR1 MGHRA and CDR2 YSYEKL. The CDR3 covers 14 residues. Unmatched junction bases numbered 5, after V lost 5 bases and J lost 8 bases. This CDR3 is CASSAGTGDEKLFF. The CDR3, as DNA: TGCGCCAGCAGCGCCGGGACAGGGGACGAAAAACTGTTTTTT.

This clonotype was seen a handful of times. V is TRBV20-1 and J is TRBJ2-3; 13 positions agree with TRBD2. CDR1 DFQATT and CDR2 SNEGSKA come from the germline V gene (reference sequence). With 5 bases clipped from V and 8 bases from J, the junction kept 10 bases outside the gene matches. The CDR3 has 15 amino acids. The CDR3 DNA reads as TGCAGTGCTGCACTAGCGGGGGGGGGAGCCGCTACGCAGTATTTT. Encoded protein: CSAALAGGGAATQYF.

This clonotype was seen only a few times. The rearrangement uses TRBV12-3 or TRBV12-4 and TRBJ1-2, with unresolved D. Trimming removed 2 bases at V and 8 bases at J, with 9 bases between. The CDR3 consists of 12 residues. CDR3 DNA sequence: TGTGCCAGCAGTTTACCGGGTGAGGGCTACACCTTC. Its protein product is CASSLPGEGYTF.

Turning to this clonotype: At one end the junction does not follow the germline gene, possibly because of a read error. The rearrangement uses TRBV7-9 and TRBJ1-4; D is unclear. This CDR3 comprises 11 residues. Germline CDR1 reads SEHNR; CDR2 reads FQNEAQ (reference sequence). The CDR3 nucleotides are TGTGCCAGCAGCTCTAAGGAAAAACTGTTTTTT. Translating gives CASSSKEKLFF.

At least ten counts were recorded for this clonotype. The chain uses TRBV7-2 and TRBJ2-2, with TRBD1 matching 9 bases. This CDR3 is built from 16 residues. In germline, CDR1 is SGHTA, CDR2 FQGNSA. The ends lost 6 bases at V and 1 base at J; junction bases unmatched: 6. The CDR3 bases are TGTGCCAGCAGTCCTAACAGGGGGCAGAACACCGGGGAGCTGTTTTTT. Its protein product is CASSPNRGQNTGELFF. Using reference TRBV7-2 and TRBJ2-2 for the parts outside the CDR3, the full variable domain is GAGVSQSPSNKVTEKGKDVELRCDPISGHTALYWYRQSLGQGLEFLIYFQGNSAPDKSGLPSDRFSAERTGGSVSTLTIQRTQQEDSAVYLCASSPNRGQNTGELFFGEGSRLTVL.

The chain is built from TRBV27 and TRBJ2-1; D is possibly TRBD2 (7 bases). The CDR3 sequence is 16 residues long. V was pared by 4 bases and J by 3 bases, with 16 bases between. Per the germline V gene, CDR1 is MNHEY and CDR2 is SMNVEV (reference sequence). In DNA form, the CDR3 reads TGTGCCAGCAGTTCAAAGGGGGGGGCTAACTACAATGAGCAGTTCTTC. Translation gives CASSSKGGANYNEQFF.

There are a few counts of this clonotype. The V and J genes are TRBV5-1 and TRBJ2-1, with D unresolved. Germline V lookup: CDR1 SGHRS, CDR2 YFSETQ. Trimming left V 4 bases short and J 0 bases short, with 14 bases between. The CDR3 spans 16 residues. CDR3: CASSPEPLRSYNEQFF. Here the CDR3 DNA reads TGCGCCAGCAGCCCTGAACCCTTACGCTCCTACAATGAGCAGTTCTTC.

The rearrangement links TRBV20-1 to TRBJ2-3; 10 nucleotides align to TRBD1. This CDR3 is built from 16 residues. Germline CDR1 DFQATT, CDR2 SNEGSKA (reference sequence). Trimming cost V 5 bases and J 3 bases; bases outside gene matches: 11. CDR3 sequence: CSAQEGDRGRTDTQYF. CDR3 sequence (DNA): TGCAGTGCTCAAGAGGGGGACAGGGGAAGGACAGATACGCAGTATTTT.

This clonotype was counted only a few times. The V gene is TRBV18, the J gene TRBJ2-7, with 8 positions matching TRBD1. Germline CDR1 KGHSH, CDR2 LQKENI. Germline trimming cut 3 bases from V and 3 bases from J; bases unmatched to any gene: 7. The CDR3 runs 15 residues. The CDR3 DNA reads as TGTGCCAGCTCACCGCAGGGGGCCCCAAACTACGAGCAGTACGTC. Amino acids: CASSPQGAPNYEQYV.